This section outlines one T cell receptor beta chain sequence together with its context. Its antigen is unidentified. This specimen belongs to a study of CXCR3-negative and CXCR3-positive naive CD8 T cells. Study details: Across all libraries, TRB reads numbered around 150 million, with about 1.5 +/- 0.3 million in each library. Study-level results: TRB CDR3s of CXCR3-positive naive cells were more hydrophobic than those of CXCR3-negative naive cells. The TRBV-TRBJ usage of naive CXCR3-negative and CXCR3-positive cells was similar, but that of memory cells differed. Fresh PBMCs went into most assays, and CXCR3 expression partly declined after cryopreservation.

UMI-labeled 5' RACE yielded the TRB cDNA libraries. TCRdb reprocessed the 5' RACE reads, with one entry per CDR3 protein and no DNA. The sample table includes roughly 93,000 distinct CDR3 sequences. Approximately 300,000 cells per CD8+ T cell subset were flow-sorted in triplicate. The CDR3 covers 14 residues. Germline V gives CDR1 SGHDN, CDR2 FVKESK. Sequenced: naive CXCR3+ CD8+ T cells from blood. Described subset: CD45RO-CCR7+CD27+CD95- naive CD8+ T cells expressing CXCR3 (TNR3+). This rearrangement joins TRBV14 to TRBJ1-1; TCRdb selects TRBD1, and the lack of DNA leaves this call unchecked. This TCR was recovered from a human donor in good health. Some clones in this sample may be carry-over from other donors' samples. This CDR3 reads CASSQDRDASEAFF.